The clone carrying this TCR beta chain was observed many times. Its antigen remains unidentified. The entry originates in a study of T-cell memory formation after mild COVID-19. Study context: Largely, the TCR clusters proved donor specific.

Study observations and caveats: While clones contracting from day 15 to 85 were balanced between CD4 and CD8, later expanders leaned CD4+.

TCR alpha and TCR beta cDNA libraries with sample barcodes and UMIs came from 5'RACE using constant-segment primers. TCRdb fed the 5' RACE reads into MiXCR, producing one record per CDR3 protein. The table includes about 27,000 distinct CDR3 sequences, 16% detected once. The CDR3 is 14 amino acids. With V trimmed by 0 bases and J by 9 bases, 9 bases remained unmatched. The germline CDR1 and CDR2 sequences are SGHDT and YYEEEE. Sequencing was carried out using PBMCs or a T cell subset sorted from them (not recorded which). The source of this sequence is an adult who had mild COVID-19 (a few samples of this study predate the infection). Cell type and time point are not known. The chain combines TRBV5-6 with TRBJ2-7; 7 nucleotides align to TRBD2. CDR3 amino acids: CASSLGAVPSGQYF. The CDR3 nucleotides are TGTGCCAGCAGCTTGGGTGCAGTCCCTAGCGGGCAGTACTTC.